These 10 T cell receptor beta chains originate from one sample sequenced in a study of regulatory T cells in long-lasting Graves disease. Indicated time point: newly diagnosed GD, antithyroid drugs for less than 3 months. Following extraction of RNA from PBMCs, that RNA was used to make the TCR library. Arm-PCR with iRepertoire HTBI primers amplified the CDR3 regions for these TCR beta libraries. TCRdb re-called the multiplex PCR reads through MiXCR, storing one row per CDR3 protein. The sample gives about 460,000 distinct CDR3 sequences, roughly 15% of which show up once; under 20% is in the top ten. This sample also belongs to another study, concerning T cells in Graves' hyperthyroidism and ophthalmopathy.

This specimen was peripheral blood mononuclear cells (PBMCs), taken at new diagnosis, from a patient treated with antithyroid drugs. All receptors derive from a woman in her forties or fifties with Graves disease.

This clonotype was detected ten times or more. The chain is built from TRBV27 and TRBJ2-5; 8 bases match TRBD2. Germline-derived CDR1 and CDR2 are MNHEY and SMNVEV (reference sequence). This CDR3 spans 16 amino acids. The ends lost 6 bases at V and 4 bases at J; junction bases unmatched: 13. The CDR3 bases are TGTGCCAGCAGGTCCGCCGGGGGGGACGGGGGAGAGACCCAGTACTTC. This sequence encodes CASRSAGGDGGETQYF.

This clonotype was found many times. This chain uses TRBV6-1 with TRBJ2-7; 8 nucleotides match TRBD1. CDR1 and CDR2 from the germline V gene are MNHNS and SASEGT. The V segment lost 5 bases and the J segment 3 bases; nucleotides outside the gene matches: 3. This CDR3 has 13 amino acids. The CDR3 loop is CASSMDRDYEQYF. In DNA, the CDR3 is TGTGCCAGCAGTATGGACAGGGACTACGAGCAGTACTTC.

V and J are TRBV20-1 and TRBJ2-2; unclear D gene. The CDR3 is 16 residues long. CDR1 is DFQATT, CDR2 SNEGSKA, per germline (reference sequence). V was clipped by 0 bases and J by 2 bases, with 13 bases between them. The CDR3, as DNA: TGCAGTGCTAGAGATCGCGAAGGCGTTAACACCGGGGAGCTGTTTTTT. Its protein product is CSARDREGVNTGELFF.

J is TRBJ2-2 and V is TRBV19, with TRBD2 identical over 12 bases. The V gene's germline CDR1 is LNHDA and CDR2 SQIVND (reference sequence). With 5 bases clipped from V and 5 bases from J, the junction kept 6 bases outside the gene matches. The length of the CDR3 is 16 residues. CDR3: CASSVSGTSGTGELFF. The CDR3 DNA reads TGTGCCAGTAGTGTCTCCGGGACTAGCGGGACCGGGGAGCTGTTTTTT.

There are many counts of this clonotype. The CDR3 DNA sequence: TGTGCCAGCAGCGACCAGGGGGCTCAGAATTCACCCCTCCACTTT. Encoded protein: CASSDQGAQNSPLHF. The gene calls are TRBV6-1 and TRBJ1-6; TRBD1 aligns across 8 bases. Germline-derived CDR1 and CDR2 are MNHNS and SASEGT. CDR3 size: 15 residues. Trimming removed 6 bases from V and 7 bases from J; junction bases left unmatched: 8.

This clonotype was detected many times. The rearrangement joins TRBV12-3 or TRBV12-4 to TRBJ2-3, with D unclear. V was cut by 6 bases and J by 0 bases, with 10 bases left in between. The CDR3 has 14 amino acids. CDR3 DNA sequence: TGTGCCAGCAGGTATCAATCTAGCACAGATACGCAGTATTTT. It codes for CASRYQSSTDTQYF.

This clonotype was observed a handful of times. This rearrangement joins TRBV4-1 to TRBJ2-3; D is uncertain. V lost 3 bases, J lost 2 bases, and 9 bases lay in between. Germline CDR1 and CDR2: MGHRA and YSYEKL. This CDR3 contains 14 residues. This CDR3 reads CASSHRRVTDTQYF. The CDR3 nucleotides read TGCGCCAGCAGCCATCGTAGGGTCACAGATACGCAGTATTTT.

This clonotype was detected ten times or more. In DNA form, the CDR3 reads TGTGCCAGCAGCGGAACTAGCGGTACCTACAATGAGCAGTTCTTC. As protein: CASSGTSGTYNEQFF. The chain combines TRBV9 with TRBJ2-1, with 8 bases that match TRBD2. Germline loops: CDR1 SGDLS, CDR2 YYNGEE. There are 15 residues in the CDR3. With V trimmed by 3 bases and J by 2 bases, 4 bases remained unmatched.

This clonotype was seen ten or more times. The chain couples TRBV11-2 to TRBJ2-7, with 11 bases fitting TRBD2. The CDR3 totals 15 residues. CDR1 SGHAT and CDR2 FQNNGV come from the germline V gene. Unmatched junction bases numbered 3, after V lost 0 bases and J lost 5 bases. The CDR3 reads CASSLDQLAGDEQYF. DNA for the CDR3: TGTGCCAGCAGCTTAGATCAACTAGCGGGAGACGAGCAGTACTTC.

This clonotype showed up many times. The chain recombines TRBV18 with TRBJ1-3; tentative D call: TRBD1 (6 bases). This CDR3 contains 14 residues. Trimming removed 6 bases from V and 4 bases from J, with 13 bases in between. Looked up from germline, CDR1 is KGHSH and CDR2 is LQKENI. In nucleotides, the CDR3 is TGTGCCAGCTCCCACAGGGATGTCGGAAACACCATATATTTT. This gives the protein CASSHRDVGNTIYF.